This note documents a single TCR beta chain sequence. Its cognate antigen is unknown. As every portion of the isolated RNA was reverse transcribed, the sequencing read expressed TCRB transcripts. Using immunoSEQ multiplex PCR, the repertoire was profiled, and TCRdb retains in-frame clones only, with some absent. The sample carries about 390,000 clones, roughly 9.8% recorded once. This record comes from a study of beta chain features in type 1 diabetes. Study-wide points: Cells expressing TCR highly could be over-represented by cDNA sequencing. Patients' naive, central memory and Treg TCRB repertoires seemed closer to one another than those of healthy donors. Moderately but significantly shorter TCRB CDR3s were found in Type 1 diabetes patients in all four CD4+ subsets.

This CDR3 spans 13 amino acids. Germline values: CDR1 MNHNS, CDR2 SASEGT. The ends lost 4 bases at V and 5 bases at J; junction bases unmatched: 5. Central memory, naive, regulatory and stem cell-like memory CD4+ cells were sorted by CD45RO/CCR7/CD25/CD127/CD95/CD27. In all sorted populations, purity surpassed 98%. The sequenced material came from central memory CD4+ T cells from blood. This TCR came from a man under 40 with type 1 diabetes. This chain joins TRBV6-1 and TRBJ2-7; TRBD2 agrees at 7 bases. Written as DNA, the CDR3 is TGTGCCAGCAGTGGGGGGAGGGCCGACGAGCAGTACTTC. Protein sequence: CASSGGRADEQYF.